The 30 T cell receptor beta chains reported below all come from one sample, sequenced in a study of T cells after yellow fever vaccination. TCRdb re-derived calls from the 5' RACE reads in MiXCR, one entry per CDR3 protein. The sample contains fewer than 100,000 distinct CDR3 sequences, less than 6% of which appear only once. Source: CD8+ T cells sorted from PBMCs, taken 10 days after the yellow fever booster vaccination. These receptors were collected from a young man who received the YFV17D yellow fever vaccine.

The chain has TRBV6-6 and TRBJ1-2, with D maybe TRBD1 (5 bases). Trimming left V 5 bases short and J 2 bases short, with 12 bases between. CDR1 is MNHNY, CDR2 SVGAGI, per germline (reference sequence). This CDR3 is built from 14 residues. The DNA for the CDR3 is TGTGCCAGCAGTAGGGGCAGACCGAACTATGGCTACACCTTC. The encoded protein is CASSRGRPNYGYTF.

This clonotype showed up many times. This chain uses TRBV4-3 with TRBJ2-7; D remains ambiguous. V dropped 1 base and J dropped 2 bases, with 12 bases sitting between them. The CDR3 covers 15 residues. Germline assignment: CDR1 LGHNA and CDR2 YSLEER. The DNA for the CDR3 is TGCGCCAGCAGCCAAGTCCGGGCAAGGGCCTACGAGCAGTACTTC. Protein sequence: CASSQVRARAYEQYF.

This clonotype is categorized as medium-sized. J is TRBJ2-1 and V is TRBV6-4; 9 nucleotides line up with TRBD2. CDR1 is MRHNA, CDR2 SNTAGT, per germline. CDR3 length: 15 residues. V lost 3 bases, J lost 0 bases, and 0 bases stayed unmatched. CDR3 nucleotide sequence: TGTGCCAGCAGTGAAGCGGGGGGCTCCTACAATGAGCAGTTCTTC. This gives the protein CASSEAGGSYNEQFF.

The table lists this clonotype with a few counts. The chain joins TRBV12-5 to TRBJ2-1; 7 bases are a match to TRBD1. The CDR3 is made up of 15 amino acids. The V and J ends lost 6 bases and 8 bases, in that order; junction bases with no gene match: 13. From germline, CDR1 is LGHNT and CDR2 FRNRAP. The chain's CDR3 is CASGPQGIFGHEQFF. The CDR3, as DNA: TGTGCTAGTGGCCCACAGGGGATCTTTGGCCATGAGCAGTTCTTC.

The rearrangement uses TRBV7-8 and TRBJ2-5; D is unclear. The V gene's germline CDR1 is SGHVS and CDR2 FQNEAQ. CDR3 size: 13 residues. Trimming stripped 5 bases from V and 1 base from J, with 8 bases between. CDR3 nucleotide sequence: TGTGCCAGCAGCCAGGAGTTCCAAGAGACCCAGTACTTC. Translating gives CASSQEFQETQYF.

The table lists this clonotype with many counts. The chain is built from TRBV5-6 and TRBJ2-7; TRBD1 agrees at 9 bases. The CDR3 has 14 amino acids. V was clipped by 4 bases and J by 5 bases; unmatched bases: 7. Germline CDR1 reads SGHDT; CDR2 reads YYEEEE. CDR3 sequence reads: CASSMGTGIHEQYF. The CDR3, as DNA: TGTGCCAGCAGCATGGGGACAGGGATACACGAGCAGTACTTC.

This clonotype was seen many times. The CDR3 sequence is CASSQVGNTEAFF. The CDR3, as DNA: TGCGCCAGCAGCCAAGTGGGAAACACTGAAGCTTTCTTT. The chain employs TRBV4-3 and TRBJ1-1; no firm D call. The germline CDR1 and CDR2 sequences are LGHNA and YSLEER. The CDR3 totals 13 residues. V shed 1 base and J shed 2 bases, with 5 bases lying between them.

This clonotype showed up many times. This chain uses TRBV4-3 with TRBJ2-7; D unclear. Between the trimmed V and J ends, which lost 0 bases and 6 bases, there was a span of 6 bases. Looked up from germline, CDR1 is LGHNA and CDR2 is YSLEER. This CDR3 has 12 amino acids. The chain's CDR3 is CASSQDFAEQYF. In nucleotides, the CDR3 is TGCGCCAGCAGCCAAGATTTCGCCGAGCAGTACTTC.

V and J are TRBV7-9 and TRBJ1-2; the match to TRBD1 covers 7 bases. Germline V gives CDR1 SEHNR, CDR2 FQNEAQ (reference sequence). This CDR3 region has 15 residues. The V segment lost 5 bases and the J segment 3 bases; nucleotides outside the gene matches: 9. Written as DNA, the CDR3 is TGTGCCAGCAGCCAGGACGACAGGGTAGACTATGGCTACACCTTC. Protein sequence: CASSQDDRVDYGYTF. Full variable domain (rest looked up from reference TRBV7-9 and TRBJ1-2): DTGVSQNPRHKITKRGQNVTFRCDPISEHNRLYWYRQTLGQGPEFLTYFQNEAQLEKSRLLSDRFSAERPKGSFSTLEIQRTEQGDSAMYLCASSQDDRVDYGYTFGSGTRLTVV.

This chain connects TRBV6-5 to TRBJ1-1, with TRBD1 identical over 8 bases. With 0 bases clipped from V and 6 bases from J, the junction kept 18 bases outside the gene matches. The germline V gene has CDR1 MNHEY and CDR2 SVGAGI. The CDR3 is 19 amino acids. In DNA, the CDR3 is TGTGCCAGCAGTTACTCGAATTTTCTAGCAAGAGACAGGGGATCTGAAGCTTTCTTT. Its protein is CASSYSNFLARDRGSEAFF.

The sample holds a few counts of this clonotype. The chain is built from TRBV11-2 and TRBJ1-1; D may be TRBD1 (6 bases). V lost 8 bases to trimming and J lost 0 bases, with 13 bases between them. The CDR3 contains 14 residues. Germline-derived CDR1 and CDR2 are SGHAT and FQNNGV. The CDR3 region is CASGGNRVNTEAFF. The CDR3 DNA reads as TGTGCCAGCGGGGGTAACAGGGTGAACACTGAAGCTTTCTTT. The complete variable domain, with remaining parts taken from reference TRBV11-2 and TRBJ1-1, reads EAGVAQSPRYKIIEKRQSVAFWCNPISGHATLYWYQQILGQGPKLLIQFQNNGVVDDSQLPKDRFSAERLKGVDSTLKIQPAKLEDSAVYLCASGGNRVNTEAFFGQGTRLTVV.

The chain recombines TRBV15 with TRBJ2-5, with 12 bases matching TRBD2. The junction had 5 bases not matched to a gene; V was cut back by 1 base and J by 2 bases. Germline V gene lookup returns CDR1 LNHNV and CDR2 YYDKDF (reference sequence). The CDR3 sequence is 17 residues long. In DNA form, the CDR3 reads TGTGCCACCAGCAGAGGATGGACTAGCGGGGCTCAAGAGACCCAGTACTTC. Protein product: CATSRGWTSGAQETQYF.

V usage is TRBV7-6 and J usage is TRBJ2-7; D remains unclear. Germline CDR1 SGHVS, CDR2 FNYEAQ. With 5 bases removed from V and 1 base from J, the gap between germline ends came to 9 bases. The CDR3 is 13 residues long. The CDR3, as DNA: TGTGCCAGCAGCGCGGCTCAATCCTACGAGCAGTACTTC. This translates into CASSAAQSYEQYF.

The chain links TRBV7-6 to TRBJ2-1, with TRBD2 matching over 14 bases. The CDR3 is 16 residues long. Germline V gives CDR1 SGHVS, CDR2 FNYEAQ. V dropped 5 bases and J dropped 8; count of bases not matched to a gene: 8. CDR3: CASSPTGTSGGYEQFF. The CDR3 nucleotides read TGTGCCAGCAGCCCCACTGGGACTAGCGGGGGATATGAGCAGTTCTTC.

Many counts were recorded for this clonotype. This sequence joins TRBV7-2 and TRBJ2-2; weak D call: TRBD1 (5 bases). The ends were cut back, 2 bases at V and 6 bases at J, with 10 bases in the middle. CDR3 size: 14 residues. Looked up from germline, CDR1 is SGHTA and CDR2 is FQGNSA. This CDR3 is CASSLIGAPGELFF. CDR3 coding DNA: TGTGCCAGCAGCTTAATTGGGGCACCCGGGGAGCTGTTTTTT.

This clonotype appeared a few times. The chain has TRBV6-4 and TRBJ2-7; 9 bases map to TRBD2. This CDR3 is 14 amino acids long. Germline V lookup: CDR1 MRHNA, CDR2 SNTAGT. V lost 3 bases and J lost 7; bases outside the gene matches: 7. The CDR3 sequence: CASSESAGGLEQYF. CDR3 DNA: TGTGCCAGCAGTGAATCGGCGGGGGGGCTTGAGCAGTACTTC.

This clonotype was observed at least ten times. The chain employs TRBV24-1 and TRBJ2-2; D is possibly TRBD1 (5 bases). V was shortened by 3 bases and J by 1 base, with 11 bases between the two germline ends. Germline lookup yields CDR1 KGHDR and CDR2 SFDVKD. This CDR3 is built from 16 residues. In DNA, the CDR3 is TGTGCCACCAGTGATACCGGACAAGGGAACACCGGGGAGCTGTTTTTT. It specifies CATSDTGQGNTGELFF.

This clonotype was counted only a few times. The DNA of the CDR3 is TGTGCCAGCAGTTACGGCGGGGGGATGAGCGGGGAGCTGTTTTTT. Translating gives CASSYGGGMSGELFF. The V call is TRBV6-5, the J call TRBJ2-2; the match to TRBD2 covers 8 bases. V trimming: 2 bases; J trimming: 7 bases; junction bases outside the gene matches: 6. This CDR3 has 15 residues. Germline loops: CDR1 MNHEY, CDR2 SVGAGI.

This clonotype came up a few times. The chain joins TRBV5-5 to TRBJ2-7; perhaps TRBD1 as D (5 bases). Trimming stripped 6 bases from V and 0 bases from J, with 34 bases between. This CDR3 contains 21 residues. CDR1 is SGHKS and CDR2 is YYEKEE in the germline V gene (reference sequence). The CDR3 DNA reads as TGTGCCAGCACCGGACCACCACCAGGGTGGAACGCCCTTAGGAGCTCCTACGAGCAGTACTTC. The encoded protein is CASTGPPPGWNALRSSYEQYF.

The sample holds many counts of this clonotype. The genes are TRBV15 and TRBJ1-3, with no clear D. Between the trimmed V and J ends, which lost 1 base and 1 base, there was a span of 5 bases. From germline, CDR1 is LNHNV and CDR2 YYDKDF (reference sequence). This CDR3 contains 14 residues. CDR3 nucleotide sequence: TGTGCCACCAGCAGAGTGGGGTCTGGAAACACCATATATTTT. This codes for CATSRVGSGNTIYF.

V is TRBV12-3 or TRBV12-4 and J is TRBJ2-5; 7 bases are shared with TRBD1. The CDR3 has 14 amino acids. Trimming at V came to 6 bases and at J to 7 bases, leaving 11 bases not matched to a gene. DNA for the CDR3: TGTGCCAGCAGCTCGAGGGACAGCTTGTTGACCCAGTACTTC. Residues: CASSSRDSLLTQYF.

This clonotype has more than one count but fewer than ten. The rearrangement joins TRBV7-9 to TRBJ2-1, with D unresolved. Germline values: CDR1 SEHNR, CDR2 FQNEAQ (reference sequence). The CDR3 consists of 15 residues. Trimming stripped 6 bases from V and 8 bases from J, with 20 bases between. The CDR3 sequence is CASSSLAGGRDEQFF. The CDR3 nucleotides are TGTGCCAGCAGTTCCTTAGCAGGCGGTCGCGATGAGCAGTTCTTC.

The chain uses TRBV5-4 and TRBJ2-7, with D tentatively TRBD1 or TRBD2 (5 bases each). V lost 4 bases and J lost 7, with 15 bases in between. The length of the CDR3 is 13 residues. Germline CDR1 is SGHNT and CDR2 is YYREEE (reference sequence). The CDR3 spells CASSEGTTWEQYF. The CDR3 DNA reads TGTGCCAGCAGCGAAGGGACCACGTGGGAGCAGTACTTC.

The J gene is TRBJ1-2, the V gene TRBV12-3 or TRBV12-4; TRBD1 matches 7 bases. V trimming: 4 bases; J trimming: 7 bases; junction bases outside the gene matches: 3. The CDR3 is made up of 12 amino acids. In DNA, the CDR3 is TGTGCCAGCAGTTATACAGGGGCTGGCTACACCTTC. Translation gives CASSYTGAGYTF.

This clonotype was seen a few times. V is TRBV7-6 and J is TRBJ2-1; 7 bases are shared with TRBD2. Germline CDR1 SGHVS, CDR2 FNYEAQ. The CDR3 has 12 amino acids. V shed 6 bases, J shed 10 bases, and the junction held 6 bases outside the gene matches. The CDR3 nucleotides are TGTGCCAGCAGGGGGGGGGACGCCGAGCAGTTCTTC. Encoded protein: CASRGGDAEQFF.

The V gene is TRBV12-3 or TRBV12-4, the J gene TRBJ1-5; D is perhaps TRBD1 (5 bases). Trimming cost V 3 bases and J 5 bases, with 11 bases left between them. The CDR3 sequence is 14 residues long. The chain's CDR3 is CASSLRGAHQPQHF. The CDR3 DNA reads TGTGCCAGCAGTTTGCGAGGGGCCCATCAGCCCCAGCATTTT.

The chain links TRBV4-1 to TRBJ2-7; tentatively, D is TRBD1 (5 bases). The V gene lost 4 bases and the J gene lost 0 bases, with 16 bases spanning the gap. The CDR3 spans 16 residues. Germline V gene sequence: CDR1 MGHRA, CDR2 YSYEKL. Written as DNA, the CDR3 is TGCGCCAGCAGCCTTCACTACAGGACGAGCTCCTACGAGCAGTACTTC. The encoded protein is CASSLHYRTSSYEQYF.

The V and J genes are TRBV6-5 and TRBJ1-5, with D tentatively TRBD1 (6 bases). Germline V gene sequence: CDR1 MNHEY, CDR2 SVGAGI. CDR3 length: 13 amino acids. V lost 8 bases to trimming and J lost 3 bases, with 11 bases between them. The CDR3 sequence: CASQQGDNQPQHF. The CDR3 coding sequence is TGTGCCAGCCAACAGGGAGACAATCAGCCCCAGCATTTT.

In this sample, this clonotype turned up many times. The chain carries TRBV29-1 and TRBJ2-5; D remains unclear. This CDR3 region has 14 residues. The V gene's germline CDR1 is SQVTM and CDR2 ANQGSEA. V shed 4 bases and J shed 0 bases, with 12 bases lying between them. The DNA of the CDR3 is TGCAGCGTTGGACCTCCTGGGTACCAAGAGACCCAGTACTTC. This codes for CSVGPPGYQETQYF.

This clonotype was found a few times. This chain joins TRBV4-1 and TRBJ2-1; D is unclear. V lost 1 base and J lost 4, with 8 bases in between. Germline CDR1 reads MGHRA; CDR2 reads YSYEKL. This CDR3 region has 14 residues. CDR3 in DNA: TGCGCCAGCAGCCAAGGAGACATTTACAATGAGCAGTTCTTC. Amino acids: CASSQGDIYNEQFF.